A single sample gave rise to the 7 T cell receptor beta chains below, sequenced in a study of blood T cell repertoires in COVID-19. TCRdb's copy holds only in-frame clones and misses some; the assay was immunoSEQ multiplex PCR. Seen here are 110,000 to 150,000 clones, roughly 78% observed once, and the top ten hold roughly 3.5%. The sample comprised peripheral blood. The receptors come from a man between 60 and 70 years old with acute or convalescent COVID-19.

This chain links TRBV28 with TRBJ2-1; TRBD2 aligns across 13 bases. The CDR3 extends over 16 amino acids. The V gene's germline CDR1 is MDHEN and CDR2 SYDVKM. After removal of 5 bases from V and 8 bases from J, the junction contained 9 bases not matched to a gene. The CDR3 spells CASSAPWTSGSYEQFF. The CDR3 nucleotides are TGTGCCAGCAGTGCTCCATGGACTAGCGGGAGTTATGAGCAGTTCTTC.

CDR3 residues: CASSGGLQPNTEAFF. CDR3 nucleotide sequence: TGTGCCTCGTCCGGGGGGCTCCAGCCGAACACTGAAGCTTTCTTT. This chain connects TRBV30 to TRBJ1-1, with D possibly matching TRBD1 (6 bases). The CDR3 loop spans 15 amino acids. Trimming left V 7 bases short and J 1 base short, with 19 bases between. The germline V gene has CDR1 GTSNPN and CDR2 SVGIG (reference sequence).

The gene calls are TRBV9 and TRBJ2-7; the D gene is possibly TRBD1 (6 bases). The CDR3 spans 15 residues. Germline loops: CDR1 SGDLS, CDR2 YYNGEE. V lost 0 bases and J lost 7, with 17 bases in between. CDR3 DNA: TGTGCCAGCAGCGTAGCTCCGACAGGATTTGAGGAGCAGTACTTC. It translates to CASSVAPTGFEEQYF.

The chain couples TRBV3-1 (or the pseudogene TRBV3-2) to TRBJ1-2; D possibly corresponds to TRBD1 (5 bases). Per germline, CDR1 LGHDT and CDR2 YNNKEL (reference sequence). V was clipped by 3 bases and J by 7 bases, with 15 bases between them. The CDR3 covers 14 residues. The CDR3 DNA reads TGTGCCAGCAGCCACGGGGGGTCCCACCCTGGCTACACCTTC. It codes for CASSHGGSHPGYTF.

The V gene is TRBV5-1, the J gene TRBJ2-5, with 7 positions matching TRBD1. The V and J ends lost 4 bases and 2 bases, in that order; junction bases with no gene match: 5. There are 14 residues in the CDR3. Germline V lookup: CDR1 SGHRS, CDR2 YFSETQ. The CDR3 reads CASSPGQLQETQYF. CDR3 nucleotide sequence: TGCGCCAGCAGCCCGGGACAGCTACAAGAGACCCAGTACTTC.

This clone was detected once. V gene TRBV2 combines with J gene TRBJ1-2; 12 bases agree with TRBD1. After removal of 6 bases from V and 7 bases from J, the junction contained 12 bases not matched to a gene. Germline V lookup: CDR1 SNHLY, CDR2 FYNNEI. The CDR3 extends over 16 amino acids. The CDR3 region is CASRNNPGQGASGYTF. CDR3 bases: TGTGCCAGCAGGAATAATCCGGGACAGGGGGCGAGTGGCTACACCTTC.

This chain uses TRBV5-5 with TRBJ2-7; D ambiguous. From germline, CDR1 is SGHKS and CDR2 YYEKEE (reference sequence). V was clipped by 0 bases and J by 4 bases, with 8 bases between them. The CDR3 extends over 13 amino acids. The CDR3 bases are TGTGCCAGCAGCTTGGAACTGATGTACGAGCAGTACTTC. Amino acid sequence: CASSLELMYEQYF.